These T cell receptor beta chains were read from a single sample in a study of CD8 T cells in Susac syndrome. TCRdb re-called the immunoSEQ multiplex PCR reads through MiXCR, storing one row per CDR3 protein. Of about 430,000 distinct CDR3 sequences listed, more than 80% are singletons. Sample: CD8+ T cells from PBMCs. These receptor sequences come from a human donor with multiple sclerosis. Both conserved end residues are part of each CDR3. Each record gives: J gene, V gene, clone size, D gene, CDR3 DNA, CDR3 protein. A D gene is named only where the DNA matches it firmly. Clone size is not always given. Where it is, it says once, few, many or a class for expanded clones.

TRBJ2-1	TRBV24-1	.	.	TGTGCCACCAGTGACGTTAGTAACCCCCACAATGAGCAGTTCTTC	CATSDVSNPHNEQFF
TRBJ2-2	TRBV6-1	.	TRBD1	TGTGCTCAGCGGTCCTCAGGGGGCCTTAACACCGGGGAGCTGTTTTTT	CAQRSSGGLNTGELFF
TRBJ1-1	TRBV27	.	TRBD1	TGTGCCAGCAGTTCACCGGGACAGCTTTTCTTT	CASSSPGQLFF
TRBJ2-7	TRBV3-1	.	.	TGTGCCAGCAGCCAATCTAGCGCGAGCTACGAGCAGTACTTC	CASSQSSASYEQYF
TRBJ1-2	TRBV27	.	.	TGTGCCAGCAGTTTATCGTCGAAGGGGGGCTACACCTTC	CASSLSSKGGYTF
TRBJ1-5	TRBV7-9	.	.	TGTGCCAGCAGCTTGGCGGGACAGCCCCAGCATTTT	CASSLAGQPQHF
TRBJ1-4	TRBV6-5	.	TRBD1	TGTGCCAGCAGTTACCGTTGGGACAGGGTAACCACTAATGAAAAACTGTTTTTT	CASSYRWDRVTTNEKLFF
TRBJ1-3	TRBV29-1	.	.	TGCAGCGTTGCCGGGGCTGGAAACACCATATATTTT	CSVAGAGNTIYF
TRBJ2-7	TRBV28	.	.	TGTGCCAGCAGTCCCAACCACGATACGGCTACCTACGAGCAGTACTTC	CASSPNHDTATYEQYF
TRBJ2-3	TRBV28	.	TRBD2	TGTGCCAGCAGTGGACTAGAGGTTGCAGATACGCAGTATTTT	CASSGLEVADTQYF
TRBJ1-4	TRBV24-1	.	.	TGTGCCACCAGCGATGGGTGGTCCGGAAAACTGTTTTTT	CATSDGWSGKLFF
TRBJ2-3	TRBV30	.	.	TGTGCCTGGAGCGCCGGGATGGGGACGGGCACAGATACGCAGTATTTT	CAWSAGMGTGTDTQYF
TRBJ2-7	TRBV6-1	few	.	TGTGCCAGCAGTTCTGGGCACGAGCAGTACTTC	CASSSGHEQYF
TRBJ1-5	TRBV12-3/TRBV12-4	.	.	TGTGCCAGCAGTCCACACCACCTAAATCAGCCCCAGCATTTT	CASSPHHLNQPQHF
TRBJ1-2	TRBV18	.	TRBD1	TGTGCCAGCTCACCCACCTCCTTCCAGGGGGGCTATGGCTACACCTTC	CASSPTSFQGGYGYTF
TRBJ2-1	TRBV4-1	.	TRBD2	TGCGCCAGCAGCCAAGGGGAAGGGAGAGTCCTAGCGGGGAACAATGAGCAGTTCTTC	CASSQGEGRVLAGNNEQFF
TRBJ2-7	TRBV30	.	TRBD1	TGTGCCTGGAGACCGGGACAGGGCCACGAGCAGTACTTC	CAWRPGQGHEQYF
TRBJ2-3	TRBV28	.	.	TGTGCCAGCAGTTTCATCCTCACAGATACGCAGTATTTT	CASSFILTDTQYF
TRBJ2-2	TRBV27	.	.	TGTGCCAGCAGCTGGGGGCTGAACACCGGGGAGCTGTTTTTT	CASSWGLNTGELFF
TRBJ2-3	TRBV12-5	.	TRBD2	TGTGCTAGTGGTTTGTCCCCGGGACTAGCGGATCGCACAGATACGCAGTATTTT	CASGLSPGLADRTDTQYF
TRBJ2-7	TRBV30	.	TRBD1	TGTGCCTGGAGCCGACAGGGGGCAAACGAGCAGTACTTC	CAWSRQGANEQYF
TRBJ1-1	TRBV30	.	.	TGTGCCTGGAGTGTAACGGACACTGAAGCTTTCTTT	CAWSVTDTEAFF
TRBJ2-4	TRBV6-4	.	.	TGTGCCAGCAGTGACTCTGTAGCCAGCATTCAGTACTTC	CASSDSVASIQYF
TRBJ2-7	TRBV10-3	.	.	TGTGCCATCAGTGAGTCGACTGGTAGTGGCTACGAGCAGTACTTC	CAISESTGSGYEQYF
TRBJ1-5	TRBV24-1	.	.	TGTGCCACAGGATTCCAGGTCTGTGGGAATCAGCCCCAGCATTTT	CATGFQVCGNQPQHF
TRBJ2-1	TRBV6-5	.	TRBD1	TGTGCCAGCACCGACGGTGGACAGGGGCCGTTCTTC	CASTDGGQGPFF
TRBJ1-2	TRBV6-5	.	.	TGTGCCAGCAGTTACTCTAGGCTTGGCAGCCAAGGTGGCTACACCTTC	CASSYSRLGSQGGYTF
TRBJ1-4	TRBV5-1	once	TRBD1	TGCGCCGGCAGCTTGGCTGTGGGACAGGCGATTAATGAAAAACTGTTTTTT	CAGSLAVGQAINEKLFF